A single sample gave rise to the 2 T cell receptor beta chains below, sequenced in a study of blood T cell repertoires in COVID-19. Libraries were prepared by immunoSEQ multiplex PCR; TCRdb keeps only in-frame clonotypes and omits some of them. Among about 60,000 clones listed, over 80% were seen once. Sequences were obtained from peripheral blood. These receptors were collected from a man aged 25 to 45 with COVID-19, enrolled during active disease.

The J gene is TRBJ2-7, the V gene TRBV7-9; 8 positions match TRBD1. V shed 3 bases and J 2 bases; nucleotides not matched to a gene: 9. CDR1 and CDR2 from the germline V gene are SEHNR and FQNEAQ (reference sequence). The length of the CDR3 is 16 residues. For the CDR3, the DNA is TGTGCCAGCAGCTTGGGACAGGTCAACTTTCCCTACGAGCAGTACTTC. This codes for CASSLGQVNFPYEQYF. The whole variable domain, remainder taken from reference TRBV7-9 and TRBJ2-7, is DTGVSQNPRHKITKRGQNVTFRCDPISEHNRLYWYRQTLGQGPEFLTYFQNEAQLEKSRLLSDRFSAERPKGSFSTLEIQRTEQGDSAMYLCASSLGQVNFPYEQYFGPGTRLTVT.

V gene TRBV20-1 combines with J gene TRBJ2-1, with D hard to call. This CDR3 contains 12 residues. CDR1 and CDR2 from the germline V gene are DFQATT and SNEGSKA (reference sequence). Trimming shortened V by 3 bases and J by 7 bases, and 10 bases separated the two germline ends. CDR3 sequence: CSASFQKNEQFF. Written as DNA, the CDR3 is TGCAGTGCTAGTTTCCAGAAGAATGAGCAGTTCTTC.